The table lists the clone carrying this T cell receptor beta chain with a count of one. What it recognizes is unknown. This record comes from a study of a mutant IDH1 vaccine in newly diagnosed glioma. Study-level information: Earlier treatment was radiotherapy, temozolomide, or both, with most getting both.

Time point meaning: week 35, safety follow-up. Every vaccine dose comprised 300 ug of mutant IDH1 20-mer peptide plus topical imiquimod. Method: immunoSEQ multiplex PCR; TCRdb's copy keeps in-frame clones and lacks some. The sample carries 53,000 or so clones, around four fifths recorded once. The CDR3 covers 16 residues. Germline V CDR1 and CDR2: GTSNPN, SVGIG (reference sequence). The V segment lost 0 bases and the J segment 7 bases; nucleotides outside the gene matches: 13. The rearrangement joins TRBV30 to TRBJ2-7; TRBD2 agrees at 9 bases. The input for sequencing was PBMCs, taken from a glioma patient whose treatment included an IDH1 peptide vaccine. The TCR was taken from a man in his forties with glioma. The CDR3 DNA reads as TGTGCCTGGAGTGTACTGGTCGGCGGGGGGGCGTTAGAGCAGTACTTC. Protein: CAWSVLVGGGALEQYF.